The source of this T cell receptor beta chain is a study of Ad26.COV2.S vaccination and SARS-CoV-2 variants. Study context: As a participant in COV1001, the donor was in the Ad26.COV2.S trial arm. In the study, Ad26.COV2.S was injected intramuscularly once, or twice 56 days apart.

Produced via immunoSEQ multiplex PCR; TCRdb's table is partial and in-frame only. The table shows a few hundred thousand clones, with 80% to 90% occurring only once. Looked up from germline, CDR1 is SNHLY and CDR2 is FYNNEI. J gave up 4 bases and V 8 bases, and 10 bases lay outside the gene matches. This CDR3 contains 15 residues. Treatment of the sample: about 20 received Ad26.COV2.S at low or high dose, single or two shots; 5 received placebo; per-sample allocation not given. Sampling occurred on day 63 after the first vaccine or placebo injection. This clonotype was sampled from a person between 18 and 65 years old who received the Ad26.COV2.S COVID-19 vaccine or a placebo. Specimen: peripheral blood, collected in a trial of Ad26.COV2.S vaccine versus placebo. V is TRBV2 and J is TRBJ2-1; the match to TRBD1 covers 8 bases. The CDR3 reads CASSLGQGLYNEQFF. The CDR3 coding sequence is TGTGCCAGCTCCCTCGGACAGGGTCTTTACAATGAGCAGTTCTTC.